This paragraph reports one T cell receptor beta chain. This clonotype was recorded at least ten times. The clone's antigen remains unknown. Base qualities were left out, and no much larger clone turns up one base away. This sample was included in a study of T cell repertoires in cytomegalovirus infection (dated by TCRdb to about 2019). About the investigation overall: The HLA type of each donor mattered for the analysis, because public TCR beta signatures pointed to carriage of CMV infection along with the matching HLA type. Findings and caveats that apply to the study as a whole: In both this cohort and an independent cohort of 352 donors, the cumulative frequency of public TCR beta family members distinguished carriers of CMV infection plus the relevant HLA type. The ex vivo response was dominated by HLA-C-restricted CMV-specific TCR beta clonotypes, which also provided the single most frequent clonotype in two of eight donors.

The CDR3 spans 15 residues, from the cysteine through the phenylalanine. Only CDR3 DNA remains: 45 bases, in frame from the first base. As encoded in the germline V gene (reference sequence), CDR1 is SEHNR while CDR2 is FQNEAQ. V is pruned by 5 bases and J by 4 bases, leaving 6 bases of the junction without a gene match. For sequencing, an Illumina HiSeq 1500 was employed. TCRdb cleaned the public reads at Q25 with fastp, built clones with MiXCR and kept in-frame beta chains. Every entry covers one CDR3 protein and lists the most common genes and DNA from its rows. For this sample there are fewer than 550,000 distinct CDR3 sequences; over 9% appear just once. The top ten constitute 10% of the sample.

The sequencing input was PBMCs. This chain joins TRBV7-9 to TRBJ2-4, with 9 middle bases fitting TRBD2. This receptor was identified in a human donor in good health (CMV status not recorded). Some clones in this sample may be carry-over from other donors' samples. Here is the DNA: TGTGCCAGCAGCCCATCTAGCGGGACGAAAAACATTCAGTACTTC. This codes for CASSPSSGTKNIQYF.